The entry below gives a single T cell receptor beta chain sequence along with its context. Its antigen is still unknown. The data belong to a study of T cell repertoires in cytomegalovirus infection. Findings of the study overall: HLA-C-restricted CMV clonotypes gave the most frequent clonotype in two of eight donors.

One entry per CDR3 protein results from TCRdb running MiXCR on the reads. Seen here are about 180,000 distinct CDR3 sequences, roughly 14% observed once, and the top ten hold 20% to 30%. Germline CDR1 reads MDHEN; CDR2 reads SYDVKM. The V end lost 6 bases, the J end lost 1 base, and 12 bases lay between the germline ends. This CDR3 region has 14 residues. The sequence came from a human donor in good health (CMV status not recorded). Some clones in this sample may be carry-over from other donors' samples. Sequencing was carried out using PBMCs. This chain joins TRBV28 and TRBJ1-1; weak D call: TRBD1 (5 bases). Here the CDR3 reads CASSAEGENTEAFF. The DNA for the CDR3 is TGTGCCAGCAGCGCCGAAGGGGAGAACACTGAAGCTTTCTTT.